The present T cell receptor (beta chain) was sequenced within a study of shared clonotypes between healthy human individuals. Study outcomes and limitations: On the whole, naive subsets had larger estimated richness than memory subsets had.

There were only Caucasian adults among the donors, and all lived in Nashville, Tennessee. This clone appeared a single time. The antigen remains undetermined. As processed by the authors: ImmunoSEQ yielded junction-only sequences lacking quality scores, so filtering differed. Measured with immunoSEQ multiplex PCR; TCRdb has only the in-frame clones, and not every one. The DNA gave D and trimming, while V, J and clone size come from that table. Among 1,400,000 or so clones listed, just under 99% were seen once. This CDR3 is 15 amino acids long. Unmatched junction bases numbered 7, after V lost 5 bases and J lost 7 bases. CDR1 is LNHDA, CDR2 SQIVND, per germline (reference sequence).

The sequenced sample was naive CD4+ T cells sorted from blood. Subset denoted: CD45RA+ positively selected. V usage is TRBV19 and J usage is TRBJ2-1; 11 bases are shared with TRBD2. The receptor's source is a man aged 30 to 45 in good health. CDR3 in DNA: TGTGCCAGTAGTGTACTAGCGGGAGCTTCGAATGAGCAGTTCTTC. Translating it yields CASSVLAGASNEQFF. Full variable domain (outside the CDR3, taken from reference TRBV19 and TRBJ2-1): DGGITQSPKYLFRKEGQNVTLSCEQNLNHDAMYWYRQDPGQGLRLIYYSQIVNDFQKGDIAEGYSVSREKKESFPLTVTSAQKNPTAFYLCASSVLAGASNEQFFGPGTRLTVL.